The 9 T cell receptor beta chains below were found in one sample sequenced in a study of identifying expanded T cells in peripheral blood. This table comes from immunoSEQ multiplex PCR, and its TCRdb copy is limited to in-frame clones, with some not included. The sample has 95,000 to 100,000 clones, around nine tenths seen once. The sample consisted of blood. All receptors derive from a person between 18 and 75 years old in good health.

V gene TRBV5-1 combines with J gene TRBJ2-3, with 13 bases lining up with TRBD2. The V segment lost 3 bases and the J segment 0 bases; nucleotides outside the gene matches: 1. CDR1 SGHRS and CDR2 YFSETQ come from the germline V gene. This CDR3 is built from 16 residues. The CDR3 here is CASSSGLAGSTDTQYF. CDR3 coding DNA: TGCGCCAGCAGCTCGGGACTAGCGGGGAGCACAGATACGCAGTATTTT.

The chain couples TRBV7-9 to TRBJ1-2; D remains unclear. Germline V gives CDR1 SEHNR, CDR2 FQNEAQ (reference sequence). This CDR3 is built from 14 residues. Trimming stripped 0 bases from V and 8 bases from J, with 13 bases between. The CDR3 protein is CASSLAGQSGGYTF. The CDR3 DNA sequence: TGTGCCAGCAGCTTAGCCGGGCAGTCGGGCGGCTACACCTTC.

The chain carries TRBV5-5 and TRBJ1-1; unclear D gene. The germline gives CDR1 SGHKS, CDR2 YYEKEE (reference sequence). This CDR3 is built from 14 residues. V shed 2 bases and J shed 0 bases, with 8 bases lying between them. The CDR3 nucleotides read TGTGCCAGCAGCTTACAAGTGCTGAACACTGAAGCTTTCTTT. Protein: CASSLQVLNTEAFF.

In this sample, this clone turned up once. The chain has TRBV6-6 and TRBJ2-7; 10 bases match TRBD2. Germline-derived CDR1 and CDR2 are MNHNY and SVGAGI (reference sequence). CDR3 length equals 15 residues. Trimming took 6 bases from V and 1 from J; bases not matched to a gene: 6. CDR3 coding DNA: TGTGCCAGCAGGCTAGCGGGGGATCGTTCCTACGAGCAGTACTTC. Translating it yields CASRLAGDRSYEQYF.

The chain couples TRBV6-5 to TRBJ2-7; D could derive from TRBD1 or TRBD2 (6 bases each). V dropped 7 bases and J dropped 0 bases, with 13 bases sitting between them. This CDR3 has 14 residues. The germline CDR1 and CDR2 sequences are MNHEY and SVGAGI. CDR3 sequence: CASNRADYSYEQYF. CDR3 DNA: TGTGCCAGCAACAGGGCGGACTACTCCTACGAGCAGTACTTC.

V gene TRBV27 combines with J gene TRBJ2-7, with 9 positions matching TRBD1. The ends lost 5 bases at V and 3 bases at J; junction bases unmatched: 17. Germline CDR1 is MNHEY and CDR2 is SMNVEV (reference sequence). This CDR3 has 18 residues. CDR3 loop: CASSLSTTGGKGGYEQYF. The CDR3 nucleotides are TGTGCCAGCAGTCTCTCAACCACAGGGGGCAAAGGAGGCTACGAGCAGTACTTC.

This chain uses TRBV5-4 with TRBJ2-7; 11 bases are shared with TRBD2. Germline V gene sequence: CDR1 SGHNT, CDR2 YYREEE (reference sequence). The CDR3 contains 14 residues. J was trimmed by 4 bases and V by 0 bases; bases with no gene match: 0. As DNA, the CDR3 is TGTGCCAGCAGCTTGGGGACTAGCGGGTACGAGCAGTACTTC. Translated: CASSLGTSGYEQYF. The full variable domain, its missing parts supplied by reference TRBV5-4 and TRBJ2-7, is ETGVTQSPTHLIKTRGQQVTLRCSSQSGHNTVSWYQQALGQGPQFIFQYYREEENGRGNFPPRFSGLQFPNYSSELNVNALELDDSALYLCASSLGTSGYEQYFGPGTRLTVT.

The J gene is TRBJ1-6, the V gene TRBV5-4; 7 positions match TRBD1. Trimming at V came to 3 bases and at J to 7 bases, leaving 13 bases not matched to a gene. The CDR3 totals 17 residues. Germline V gene lookup returns CDR1 SGHNT and CDR2 YYREEE (reference sequence). The CDR3: CASSSPETTGSNSPLHF. The CDR3 coding sequence is TGTGCCAGCAGCTCCCCGGAGACGACAGGGTCGAATTCACCCCTCCACTTT.

This chain links TRBV11-3 with TRBJ2-3; D is ambiguous. The CDR3 is 13 residues long. Germline V gene sequence: CDR1 SGHNT, CDR2 YENEEA. V lost 0 bases to trimming and J lost 2 bases, with 3 bases between them. CDR3 loop: CASSLDTTDTQYF. Written as DNA, the CDR3 is TGTGCCAGCAGCTTAGATACCACAGATACGCAGTATTTT.